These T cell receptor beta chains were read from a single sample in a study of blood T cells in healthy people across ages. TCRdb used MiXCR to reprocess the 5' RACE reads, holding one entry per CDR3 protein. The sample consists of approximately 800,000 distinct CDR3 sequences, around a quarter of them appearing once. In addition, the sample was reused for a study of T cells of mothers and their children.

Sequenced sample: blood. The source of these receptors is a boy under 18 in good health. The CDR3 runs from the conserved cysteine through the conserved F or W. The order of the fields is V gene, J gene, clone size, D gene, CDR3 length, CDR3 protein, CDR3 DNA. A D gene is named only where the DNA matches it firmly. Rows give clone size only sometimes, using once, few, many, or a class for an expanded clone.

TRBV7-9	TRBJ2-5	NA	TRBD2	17	CASSPTGTSWYQETQYF	TGTGCCAGCAGCCCTACCGGGACTAGCTGGTACCAAGAGACCCAGTACTTC
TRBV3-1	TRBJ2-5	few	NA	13	CASSQEGGGTQYF	TGTGCCAGCAGCCAAGAAGGAGGGGGGACCCAGTACTTC
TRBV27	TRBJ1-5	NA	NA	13	CASSFGLNQPQHF	TGTGCCAGCAGTTTCGGGCTCAATCAGCCCCAGCATTTT
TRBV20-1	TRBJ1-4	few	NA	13	CSASGGWREKLFF	TGCAGTGCTAGCGGGGGGTGGCGTGAAAAACTGTTTTTT
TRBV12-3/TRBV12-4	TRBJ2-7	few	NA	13	CASSFRTFDEQYF	TGTGCCAGCAGTTTCCGGACGTTCGACGAGCAGTACTTC
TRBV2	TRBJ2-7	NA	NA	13	CASREDIRSEQYF	TGTGCCAGCAGAGAGGACATTCGGTCCGAGCAGTACTTC
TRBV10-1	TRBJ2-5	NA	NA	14	CASSDQGLQETQYF	TGCGCCAGCAGTGACCAAGGACTACAAGAGACCCAGTACTTC
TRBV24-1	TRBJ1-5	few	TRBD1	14	CATRGTGSNQPQHF	TGTGCCACCAGAGGGACAGGGAGCAATCAGCCCCAGCATTTT
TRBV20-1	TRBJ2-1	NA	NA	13	CSARGGAYNEQFF	TGCAGTGCTAGAGGGGGGGCGTACAATGAGCAGTTCTTC
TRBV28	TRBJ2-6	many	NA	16	CASSFQTGSGANVLTF	TGTGCCAGCAGTTTCCAAACAGGGTCTGGGGCCAACGTCCTGACTTTC
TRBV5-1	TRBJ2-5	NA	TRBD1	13	CASTLGQGRTQYF	TGCGCCAGCACCCTGGGACAGGGACGGACCCAGTACTTC
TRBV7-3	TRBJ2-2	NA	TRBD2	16	CASSSTRTSGGAELFF	TGTGCCAGCAGCTCAACAAGGACTAGCGGGGGGGCGGAGCTGTTTTTT
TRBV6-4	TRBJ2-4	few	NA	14	CASSPTGWGNIQYF	TGTGCCAGCAGCCCGACTGGATGGGGAAACATTCAGTACTTC
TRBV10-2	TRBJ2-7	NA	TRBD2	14	CASSDPAGEDEQYF	TGCGCCAGCAGTGACCCAGCGGGGGAGGACGAGCAGTACTTC
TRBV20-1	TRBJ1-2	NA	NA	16	CSAPETLGRHLYGYTF	TGCAGTGCTCCAGAGACGCTCGGCAGGCATCTCTATGGCTACACCTTC
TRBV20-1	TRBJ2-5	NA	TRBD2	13	CSAHPGLGQTQYF	TGCAGTGCTCATCCGGGACTAGGGCAGACCCAGTACTTC
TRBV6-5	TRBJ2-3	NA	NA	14	CASSYSASRDTQYF	TGTGCCAGCAGTTACTCGGCTAGTAGGGATACGCAGTATTTT
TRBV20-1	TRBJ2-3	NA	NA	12	CSARQVTDTQYF	TGCAGTGCTAGACAGGTGACAGATACGCAGTATTTT
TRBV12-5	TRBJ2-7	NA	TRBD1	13	CASGLSTGDEQYF	TGTGCTAGTGGTCTGTCGACAGGGGACGAGCAGTACTTC
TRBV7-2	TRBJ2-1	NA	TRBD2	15	CASSPQRGGGNEQFF	TGTGCCAGCAGCCCACAGCGGGGGGGCGGGAATGAGCAGTTCTTC
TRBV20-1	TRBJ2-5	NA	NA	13	CSARGTPKETQYF	TGCAGTGCTAGGGGGACCCCAAAAGAGACCCAGTACTTC
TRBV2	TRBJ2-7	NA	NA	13	CASSEQGSHEQYF	TGTGCCAGCAGTGAACAGGGTAGCCACGAGCAGTACTTC
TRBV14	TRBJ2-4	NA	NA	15	CASSQALDTKNIQYF	TGTGCCAGCAGCCAAGCCCTGGACACGAAAAACATTCAGTACTTC
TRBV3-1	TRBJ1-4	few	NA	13	CASSRDNSEKLFF	TGTGCCAGCAGCCGGGACAACTCTGAAAAACTGTTTTTT
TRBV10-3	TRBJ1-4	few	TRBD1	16	CAISERQGATNEKLFF	TGTGCCATCAGTGAGCGACAGGGTGCAACTAATGAAAAACTGTTTTTT
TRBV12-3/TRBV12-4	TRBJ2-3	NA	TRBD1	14	CASKSGGGTDTQYF	TGTGCCAGCAAGTCAGGGGGTGGCACAGATACGCAGTATTTT
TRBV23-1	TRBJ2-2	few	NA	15	CASSQATQGRGELFF	TGCGCCAGCAGTCAGGCCACACAGGGACGCGGGGAGCTGTTTTTT
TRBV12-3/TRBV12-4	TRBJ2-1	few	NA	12	CASSLIHNEQFF	TGTGCCAGCAGTTTAATCCACAATGAGCAGTTCTTC
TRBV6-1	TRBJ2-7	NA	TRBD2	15	CASSFVSGGLYEQYF	TGTGCCAGCAGTTTTGTTAGCGGGGGCCTCTACGAGCAGTACTTC
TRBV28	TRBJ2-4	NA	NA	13	CASSLVPQGIQYF	TGTGCCAGCAGTTTAGTCCCACAAGGCATTCAGTACTTC
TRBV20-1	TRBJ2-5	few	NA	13	CSARVTVKETQYF	TGCAGTGCTAGAGTGACCGTAAAAGAGACCCAGTACTTC
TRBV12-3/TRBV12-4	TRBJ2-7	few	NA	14	CASSFIESSYEQYF	TGTGCCAGCAGTTTCATCGAGAGCTCCTACGAGCAGTACTTC
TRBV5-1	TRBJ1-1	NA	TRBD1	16	CASSSGQGGFDTEAFF	TGCGCCAGCAGCTCCGGACAGGGAGGTTTCGACACTGAAGCTTTCTTT
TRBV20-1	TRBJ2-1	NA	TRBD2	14	CSASVAGGGEEQFF	TGCAGTGCTAGTGTGGCGGGGGGTGGTGAAGAGCAGTTCTTC
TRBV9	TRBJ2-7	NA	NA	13	CASSVAGVGEQYF	TGTGCCAGCAGCGTAGCCGGGGTGGGCGAGCAGTACTTC
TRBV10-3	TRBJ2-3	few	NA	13	CAISEPRTDTQYF	TGTGCCATCAGTGAGCCGCGAACAGATACGCAGTATTTT
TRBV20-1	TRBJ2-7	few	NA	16	CSARGGAGWGSYEQYF	TGCAGTGCTAGAGGTGGGGCAGGATGGGGGTCCTACGAGCAGTACTTC
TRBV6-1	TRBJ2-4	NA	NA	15	CASSEATPGLGIQYF	TGTGCCAGCAGTGAAGCTACACCGGGGTTGGGCATTCAGTACTTC
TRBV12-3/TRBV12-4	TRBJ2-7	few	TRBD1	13	CASSPRQGTEQYF	TGTGCCAGCAGTCCGAGACAGGGAACCGAGCAGTACTTC
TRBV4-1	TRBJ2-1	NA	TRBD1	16	CASSLGQARQNNEQFF	TGCGCCAGCAGCCTCGGACAGGCCAGGCAAAACAATGAGCAGTTCTTC
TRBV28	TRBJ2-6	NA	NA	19	CASYPGGLFHPSGANVLAF	TGTGCCAGCTATCCAGGAGGGCTGTTTCACCCCTCTGGGGCCAACGTCCTGGCTTTC
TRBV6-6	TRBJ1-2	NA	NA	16	CASSCPGQGQLYGYTF	TGTGCCAGCAGTTGCCCAGGGCAGGGGCAACTCTATGGCTACACCTTC
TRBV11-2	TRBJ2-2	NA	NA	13	CASSLLSSGELFF	TGTGCCAGCAGCTTACTTAGCAGCGGGGAGCTGTTTTTT
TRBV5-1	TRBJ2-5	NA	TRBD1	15	CASSLGQGAWETQYF	TGCGCCAGCAGCTTGGGACAGGGGGCTTGGGAGACCCAGTACTTC
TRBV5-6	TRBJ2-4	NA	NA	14	CASSLVGQGNIQYF	TGTGCCAGCAGCCTGGTTGGTCAGGGAAACATTCAGTACTTC
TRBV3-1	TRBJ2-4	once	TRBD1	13	CASSFDRANIQYF	TGTGCCAGCAGCTTTGACAGGGCGAACATTCAGTACTTC
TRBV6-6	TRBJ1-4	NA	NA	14	CGSSFRVANEKLFF	TGTGGCAGCAGTTTTAGGGTGGCTAATGAAAAACTGTTTTTT
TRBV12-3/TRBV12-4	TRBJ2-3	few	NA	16	CASSLNRHRGTDTQYF	TGTGCCAGCAGTTTAAACAGACACCGGGGCACAGATACGCAGTATTTT
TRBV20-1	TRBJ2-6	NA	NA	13	CSAASPGANVLTF	TGCAGTGCCGCCTCCCCTGGGGCCAACGTCCTGACTTTC
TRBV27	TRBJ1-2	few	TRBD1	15	CASSLGTGDNYGYTF	TGTGCCAGCAGTTTGGGGACAGGGGATAACTATGGCTACACCTTC
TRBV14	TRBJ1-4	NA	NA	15	CASSKTGLGGEKLFF	TGTGCCAGCAGTAAAACAGGGCTGGGCGGTGAAAAACTGTTTTTT
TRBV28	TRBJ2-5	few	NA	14	CASRPTELQETQYF	TGTGCCAGCAGGCCGACAGAACTCCAAGAGACCCAGTACTTC
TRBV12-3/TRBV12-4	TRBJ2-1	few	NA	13	CASGGSSYNEQFF	TGTGCCAGTGGGGGTAGCTCCTACAATGAGCAGTTCTTC
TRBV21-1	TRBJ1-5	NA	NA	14	CASRKEGSNQPQHF	TGTGCCAGCAGGAAGGAGGGCAGCAATCAGCCCCAGCATTTT
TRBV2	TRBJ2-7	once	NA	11	CASSVQVEQYF	TGTGCCAGCAGTGTGCAAGTTGAGCAGTACTTC
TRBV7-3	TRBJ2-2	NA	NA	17	CASSSTAGGPRTGELFF	TGTGCCAGCAGCTCTACGGCCGGCGGGCCGAGAACCGGGGAGCTGTTTTTT
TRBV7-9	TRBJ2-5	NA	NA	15	CASSNRPGLQETQYF	TGTGCCAGCAGCAACCGTCCCGGGCTACAAGAGACCCAGTACTTC
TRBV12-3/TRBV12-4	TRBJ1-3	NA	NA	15	CASRSPGESVNTIYF	TGTGCCAGCAGGTCCCCAGGGGAGAGCGTAAACACCATATATTTT